One and the same sample provided the 16 T cell receptor beta chains below, sequenced in a study of OX40 agonist ivuxolimab in advanced cancers. Clones were read by immunoSEQ multiplex PCR, and TCRdb kept only the in-frame ones, dropping some. The sample has 20,000 to 25,000 clones, roughly 88% seen once. The source was CD4+ or CD8+ T cells sorted from blood, collected in a trial of the OX40 agonist ivuxolimab. These receptors were taken from an adult with an advanced solid tumor such as melanoma, head and neck, liver or kidney cancer.

The rearrangement joins TRBV6-5 to TRBJ1-2; a weak D match, TRBD1 (6 bases). CDR1 is MNHEY and CDR2 is SVGAGI in the germline V gene. V lost 4 bases, J lost 7 bases, and 13 bases lay in between. This CDR3 spans 13 amino acids. The DNA of the CDR3 is TGTGCCAGCAGTTTTTTACAGGGTACTGGCTACACCTTC. It codes for CASSFLQGTGYTF.

This clone was observed a few times. V usage is TRBV11-3 and J usage is TRBJ1-5, with D possibly matching TRBD1 (6 bases). The V end lost 5 bases, the J end lost 0 bases, and 11 bases lay between the germline ends. The CDR3 extends over 15 amino acids. CDR1 and CDR2 from the germline V gene are SGHNT and YENEEA. CDR3 protein: CASSPGAGSNQPQHF. The CDR3, as DNA: TGTGCCAGCAGCCCAGGGGCGGGTAGCAATCAGCCCCAGCATTTT.

This chain connects TRBV19 to TRBJ2-5, with 10 positions matching TRBD2. The J call may be incorrect, as the DNA end agrees better with TRBJ2-7. The CDR3 is made up of 19 amino acids. Germline CDR1 and CDR2: LNHDA and SQIVND (reference sequence). The CDR3 here is CASSKQGLAEGSVLYEQYF. As DNA, the CDR3 is TGTGCCAGTAGTAAGCAAGGACTAGCGGAAGGATCAGTACTCTACGAGCAGTACTTC.

V and J are TRBV7-2 and TRBJ1-5; D is unclear. The CDR3 loop spans 15 amino acids. Germline-derived CDR1 and CDR2 are SGHTA and FQGNSA. The V end was cut by 5 bases, the J end by 0 bases, with 11 bases between. The CDR3 sequence: CASSPDGYSNQPQHF. The CDR3 bases are TGTGCCAGCAGCCCCGACGGTTATAGCAATCAGCCCCAGCATTTT. Full variable domain (outside the CDR3, taken from reference TRBV7-2 and TRBJ1-5): GAGVSQSPSNKVTEKGKDVELRCDPISGHTALYWYRQSLGQGLEFLIYFQGNSAPDKSGLPSDRFSAERTGGSVSTLTIQRTQQEDSAVYLCASSPDGYSNQPQHFGDGTRLSIL.

The V gene is TRBV28, the J gene TRBJ2-1; perhaps TRBD1 as D (5 bases). The CDR3 extends over 12 amino acids. CDR1 is MDHEN, CDR2 SYDVKM, per germline. Trimming took off 6 bases at V and 9 bases at J, with 12 bases between the two ends. CDR3 in amino acids: CASSRDRPEQFF. In DNA form, the CDR3 reads TGTGCCAGCAGCCGCGACAGACCTGAGCAGTTCTTC.

J is TRBJ1-1 and V is TRBV10-2; D is perhaps TRBD1 (5 bases). With 2 bases removed from V and 1 base from J, the gap between germline ends came to 8 bases. Germline CDR1 WSHSY, CDR2 SAAADI. The CDR3 runs 14 residues. CDR3 sequence: CASSEIRGNTEAFF. Written as DNA, the CDR3 is TGCGCCAGCAGTGAGATTAGGGGGAACACTGAAGCTTTCTTT.

This clone was seen only once. The V gene is TRBV18, the J gene TRBJ1-5; D is ambiguous. The CDR3 runs to 13 residues. V gave up 5 bases and J gave up 5 bases, with 10 bases separating them. CDR1 is KGHSH, CDR2 LQKENI, per germline. The CDR3 DNA sequence: TGTGCCAGCTCAGGTCTGGTGGATCAGCCCCAGCATTTT. This translates into CASSGLVDQPQHF.

This clone has only one observation. The CDR3 protein is CASRGTSGGQETQYF. CDR3 sequence (DNA): TGCGCCAGCAGAGGGACTAGCGGGGGCCAAGAGACCCAGTACTTC. This rearrangement joins TRBV10-2 to TRBJ2-5; 14 nucleotides agree with TRBD2. V was pared by 6 bases and J by 1 base, with 1 base of the junction left unmatched. CDR3 size: 15 residues. Per the germline V gene, CDR1 is WSHSY and CDR2 is SAAADI.

Only a few counts were recorded for this clone. Other DNA variants within this sample encode the same CDR3. The chain is built from TRBV4-1 and TRBJ1-4; TRBD1 is a possible D gene (6 bases). The V end lost 4 bases, the J end lost 7 bases, and 16 bases lay between the germline ends. CDR1 is MGHRA, CDR2 YSYEKL, per germline. The CDR3 totals 15 residues. CDR3 bases: TGCGCCAGCAGCCTTTCTACAGGGCGGGGTGAAAAACTGTTTTTT. Residues: CASSLSTGRGEKLFF.

This clone came up once. The chain recombines TRBV29-1 with TRBJ1-1, with a possible D match to TRBD1 (5 bases). The germline V and J ends were trimmed by 7 bases and 3 bases, with 12 bases remaining between them. The CDR3 runs to 12 residues. Germline assignment: CDR1 SQVTM and CDR2 ANQGSEA. CDR3 protein: CSAWDGDTEAFF. The CDR3 region has the DNA TGCAGCGCTTGGGACGGAGACACTGAAGCTTTCTTT.

The chain employs TRBV29-1 and TRBJ1-5; unclear D gene. V was pared by 5 bases and J by 0 bases, with 11 bases between. This CDR3 is 14 amino acids long. Germline CDR1 and CDR2: SQVTM and ANQGSEA. For the CDR3, the DNA is TGCAGCGTTACAACCATTGATAGCAATCAGCCCCAGCATTTT. Translation gives CSVTTIDSNQPQHF.

The V and J genes are TRBV6-5 and TRBJ1-3; 8 bases match TRBD1. After removal of 6 bases from V and 0 bases from J, the junction contained 1 base not matched to a gene. Per the germline V gene, CDR1 is MNHEY and CDR2 is SVGAGI. The CDR3 consists of 14 residues. Written as DNA, the CDR3 is TGTGCCAGCAGACAGGGGGTCTCTGGAAACACCATATATTTT. Translation gives CASRQGVSGNTIYF.

The chain combines TRBV15 with TRBJ2-3, with D perhaps given as TRBD1 or TRBD2 (5 bases each). CDR3 length: 16 amino acids. Trimming took 0 bases from V and 3 from J, leaving 13 bases between them. Germline loops: CDR1 LNHNV, CDR2 YYDKDF (reference sequence). In DNA form, the CDR3 reads TGTGCCACCAGCAGAGAGGGTCCGGGGCGGACAGATACGCAGTATTTT. Translation: CATSREGPGRTDTQYF.

This clone was detected once. The chain employs TRBV29-1 and TRBJ2-7; D may match TRBD1 or TRBD2 (5 bases each). The V gene's germline CDR1 is SQVTM and CDR2 ANQGSEA. The CDR3 extends over 12 amino acids. The germline V and J ends were trimmed by 7 bases and 2 bases, with 12 bases remaining between them. CDR3 coding DNA: TGCAGCGCCGGGGACGGAACCTACGAGCAGTACTTC. Its translation: CSAGDGTYEQYF.

V and J are TRBV7-9 and TRBJ1-4; tentative D call: TRBD1 (6 bases). CDR3 length: 13 amino acids. The germline V gene has CDR1 SEHNR and CDR2 FQNEAQ (reference sequence). Trimming took off 6 bases at V and 4 bases at J, with 9 bases between the two ends. The CDR3 DNA is TGTGCCAGCAGGCAGGGGCTTAATGAAAAACTGTTTTTT. Translation: CASRQGLNEKLFF.

The rearrangement links TRBV5-1 to TRBJ1-1; possible D gene TRBD1, 5 bases. Trimming cost V 0 bases and J 1 base, with 10 bases left between them. CDR1 and CDR2 (germline): SGHRS, YFSETQ. The CDR3 is 15 amino acids. The CDR3 loop is CASSLARGENTEAFF. The DNA for the CDR3 is TGCGCCAGCAGCTTGGCCCGGGGGGAGAACACTGAAGCTTTCTTT.